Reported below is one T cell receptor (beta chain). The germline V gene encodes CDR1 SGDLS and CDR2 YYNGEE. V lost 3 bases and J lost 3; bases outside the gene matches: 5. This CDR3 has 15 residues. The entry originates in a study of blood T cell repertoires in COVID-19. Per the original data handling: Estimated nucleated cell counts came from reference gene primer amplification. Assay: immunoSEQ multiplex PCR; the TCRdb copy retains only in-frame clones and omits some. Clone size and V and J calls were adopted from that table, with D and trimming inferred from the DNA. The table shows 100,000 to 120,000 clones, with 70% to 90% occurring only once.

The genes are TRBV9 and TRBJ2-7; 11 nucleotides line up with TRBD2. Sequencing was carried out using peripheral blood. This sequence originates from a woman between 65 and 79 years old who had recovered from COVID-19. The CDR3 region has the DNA TGTGCCAGCAGCGCTGGACTAGCGGGCCACTACGAGCAGTACTTC. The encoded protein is CASSAGLAGHYEQYF.